This T cell receptor (beta chain) derives from a study of human T cells and chemical hapten exposure. Library construction involved attaching unique molecular identifiers to individual cDNA molecules, which allowed quantitative, reproducible TCR counting. Via MiXCR, TCRdb re-called the RACE reads, giving one row per CDR3 protein. Here the sample spans 150,000 to 200,000 distinct CDR3 sequences, 14% being singletons. The germline V gene has CDR1 MNHEY and CDR2 SMNVEV (reference sequence). The CDR3 contains 13 residues. V was clipped by 6 bases and J by 7 bases; unmatched bases: 8. Time point given: patch test 1, 2 weeks after DPC sensitization. This sample's treatment: therapeutic diphenylcyclopropenone sensitization with weekly scalp DPC. Drawing of blood took place ahead of applying each patch test.

Here the sequenced sample was whole blood, taken in connection with sensitization to the hapten diphenylcyclopropenone (DPC). J is TRBJ1-2 and V is TRBV27, with 7 bases fitting TRBD1. The TCR was taken from a woman in her thirties with alopecia areata. Some clones in this sample may be carry-over from other donors' samples. As DNA, the CDR3 is TGTGCCAGCAGAAAAACAGGGGACTTTGGCTACACCTTC. Its translation is CASRKTGDFGYTF.